The 15 T cell receptor beta chains below come from one sample, sequenced in a study of post-analysis software for immune sequencing data. General study points: Higher frequency in patients than in controls was seen for about five TRBV segments, with TRBV5-6, TRBV5-1 and TRBV20-1 among them.

These receptors have no identified antigens. Unique molecular identifiers had been added to the TCR beta cDNA libraries. TCRdb re-called the PCR reads with MiXCR, one entry per CDR3 protein. This table holds some 450,000 distinct CDR3 sequences, over 35% found once. Input material: blood. These receptors were obtained from a girl under 18 with multiple sclerosis.

This clonotype was recorded once. The germline gene is not matched at one end of the junction; a read error may be the cause. The chain combines TRBV7-6 with TRBJ2-5; D might be TRBD1 (6 bases). The CDR3 is 15 amino acids. Germline-derived CDR1 and CDR2 are SGHVS and FNYEAQ. CDR3 protein: CASSREPGTKYEQHF. CDR3 nucleotides: TGTGCCAGCAGCCGAGAACCCGGGACAAAGTACGAGCAGCACTTC.

A note on this clonotype: The germline gene is not matched at one end of the junction; a read error may be the cause. The chain joins TRBV10-3 to TRBJ2-1; D is possibly TRBD2 (6 bases). Germline V gene sequence: CDR1 ENHRY, CDR2 SYGVKD. This CDR3 is 14 amino acids long. The CDR3 DNA reads TGTGCCACCAGTGATCCCATGGGCGGGGCTGAGCAGTTCTTC. This translates into CATSDPMGGAEQFF.

V and J are TRBV6-1 and TRBJ2-3, with TRBD1 matching over 10 bases. Germline CDR1 reads MNHNS; CDR2 reads SASEGT. CDR3 length: 17 amino acids. V trimming: 6 bases; J trimming: 6 bases; junction bases outside the gene matches: 15. The CDR3 region is CASRKGAGTGVPDTQYF. CDR3 bases: TGTGCCAGCAGAAAGGGGGCCGGGACAGGGGTTCCGGATACGCAGTATTTT.

The chain uses TRBV20-1 and TRBJ2-3, with TRBD1 matching 7 bases. Trimming took 5 bases from V and 6 from J; bases not matched to a gene: 8. Germline assignment: CDR1 DFQATT and CDR2 SNEGSKA (reference sequence). CDR3 size: 13 residues. In nucleotides, the CDR3 is TGCAGTGCTTTGACAGGGTGGACGGATACGCAGTATTTT. Translation gives CSALTGWTDTQYF.

This clonotype showed up just a few times. The chain combines TRBV20-1 with TRBJ2-7; 7 bases align to TRBD2. The CDR3 extends over 14 amino acids. Per the germline V gene, CDR1 is DFQATT and CDR2 is SNEGSKA (reference sequence). V was clipped by 3 bases and J by 4 bases; unmatched bases: 9. CDR3 nucleotides: TGCAGTGCTAGTAAATGGGGCGGGAGTTACGAGCAGTACTTC. Amino acids: CSASKWGGSYEQYF.

This clonotype has only a few counts. The chain employs TRBV6-6 and TRBJ1-6; weak D call: TRBD1 (5 bases). Trimming removed 1 base from V and 5 bases from J, with 9 bases in between. From germline, CDR1 is MNHNY and CDR2 SVGAGI (reference sequence). This CDR3 region has 15 residues. The chain's CDR3 is CASSYFDRDNSPLHF. CDR3 sequence (DNA): TGTGCCAGCAGTTACTTCGACAGAGATAATTCACCCCTCCACTTT.

The V and J genes are TRBV20-1 and TRBJ1-2; 10 positions match TRBD1. CDR1 is DFQATT, CDR2 SNEGSKA, per germline (reference sequence). The CDR3 consists of 13 residues. V lost 5 bases and J lost 4; bases outside the gene matches: 4. The CDR3 loop is CSADRDRGYGYTF. The CDR3 DNA reads TGCAGTGCTGACCGGGACAGGGGCTATGGCTACACCTTC.

The chain couples TRBV7-3 to TRBJ2-5, with a tentative D call TRBD2 (6 bases). The CDR3 spans 15 residues. V was cut by 5 bases and J by 3 bases, with 16 bases left in between. The V gene's germline CDR1 is SGHTA and CDR2 FQGTGA. CDR3 loop: CASSLGGAIEETQYF. The CDR3 DNA reads TGTGCCAGCAGCCTAGGCGGGGCCATTGAAGAGACCCAGTACTTC.

This clonotype was detected a few times. The V call is TRBV15, the J call TRBJ2-3, with 8 bases fitting TRBD2. The CDR3 covers 16 residues. The V gene's germline CDR1 is LNHNV and CDR2 YYDKDF (reference sequence). V shed 0 bases and J 3 bases; nucleotides not matched to a gene: 5. Here the CDR3 DNA reads TGTGCCACCAGCAGAGAAGCTAGCGGGCTAACAGATACGCAGTATTTT. This gives the protein CATSREASGLTDTQYF. Drawing the rest from reference TRBV15 and TRBJ2-3, the complete variable domain is DAMVIQNPRYQVTQFGKPVTLSCSQTLNHNVMYWYQQKSSQAPKLLFHYYDKDFNNEADTPDNFQSRRPNTSFCFLDIRSPGLGDTAMYLCATSREASGLTDTQYFGPGTRLTVL.

Only a few counts were recorded for this clonotype. This sequence joins TRBV29-1 and TRBJ2-5, with a tentative D call TRBD2 (5 bases). The CDR3 loop spans 17 amino acids. With 0 bases removed from V and 5 bases from J, the gap between germline ends came to 22 bases. CDR1 is SQVTM, CDR2 ANQGSEA, per germline. CDR3 in DNA: TGCAGCGTTGAAGAGGGGAGAGTGAAGGGAGCGAGGGAGACCCAGTACTTC. It translates to CSVEEGRVKGARETQYF. Filled out from reference TRBV29-1 and TRBJ2-5, the complete variable domain reads SAVISQKPSRDICQRGTSLTIQCQVDSQVTMMFWYRQQPGQSLTLIATANQGSEATYESGFVIDKFPISRPNLTFSTLTVSNMSPEDSSIYLCSVEEGRVKGARETQYFGPGTRLLVL.

This clonotype was counted only a few times. The chain links TRBV6-5 to TRBJ2-5; 8 bases map to TRBD1. From germline, CDR1 is MNHEY and CDR2 SVGAGI. This CDR3 is built from 15 residues. The V segment lost 6 bases and the J segment 0 bases; nucleotides outside the gene matches: 6. The CDR3 protein is CASRTKTGDQETQYF. The CDR3 nucleotides are TGTGCCAGCAGAACCAAGACAGGGGACCAAGAGACCCAGTACTTC.

The CDR3 loop reads CSAPDRGTTNEKLFF. As DNA, the CDR3 is TGCAGTGCTCCGGATCGGGGAACAACTAATGAAAAACTGTTTTTT. J is TRBJ1-4 and V is TRBV20-1; D is undetermined. Trimming took off 5 bases at V and 0 bases at J, with 13 bases between the two ends. Germline CDR1 DFQATT, CDR2 SNEGSKA (reference sequence). The CDR3 has 15 residues.

The chain's CDR3 is CASSFDRTYGYTF. The CDR3, as DNA: TGTGCCAGCAGTTTTGACAGGACCTATGGCTACACCTTC. The chain links TRBV12-3 or TRBV12-4 to TRBJ1-2; D is perhaps TRBD1 (6 bases). This CDR3 has 13 residues. The V gene lost 3 bases and the J gene lost 4 bases, with 9 bases spanning the gap.

With regard to this clonotype: The junction shows a germline mismatch at one end, possibly a read error. V is TRBV28 and J is TRBJ2-1; D is ambiguous. The CDR3 has 12 amino acids. Germline values: CDR1 MDHEN, CDR2 SYDVKM. CDR3 coding DNA: TGCGCCAGCCACACATTAGCTTCCCGTCCGTTCTTC. Its protein is CASHTLASRPFF.

The chain couples TRBV19 to TRBJ2-1; weak D call: TRBD2 (7 bases). The germline V gene encodes CDR1 LNHDA and CDR2 SQIVND (reference sequence). V was clipped by 5 bases and J by 0 bases, with 14 bases between them. The CDR3 contains 16 residues. CDR3 coding DNA: TGTGCCAGTAGTGGGGGGGCGGCGTCCTCCTACAATGAGCAGTTCTTC. It is translated as CASSGGAASSYNEQFF.